This T cell receptor (beta chain) was documented in a study of T cell responses to AZD1222 COVID-19 vaccine (dated by TCRdb to about 2021). With regard to the full study: TCR sequencing was performed for some 250 trial participants, of whom 200 to 220 were given two doses of AZD1222 and around 25 were given two doses of MenACWY control vaccine. Trial participants were enrolled into age subgroups of 18-55, 56-69 and 70-plus years, which contained about 150, 27 and 61 TCR-sequenced participants, respectively. The full study reports these points: After two AZD1222 doses, spike-specific TCR breadth and depth were significantly higher than at day 0 and than in MenACWY recipients. Reportedly, almost half of the unique spike-specific TCRs recognized epitopes lying outside the regions that are mutated in the B.1.351 and B.1.1.7 variants. The 56-69-year group was small, and its depth increase did not reach significance, likely because of low power. Participants were mostly white British, with more females than males. The authors suggested clonal diversity may have been underestimated. Vaccine-associated CD4 TCRs spanned the whole spike protein, with dominant responses in regions 160-218 and 743-854. Conclusions about previously exposed vaccinees were limited because only six AZD1222 recipients were SARS-CoV-2 seropositive at baseline. Because no day 14 peak-response samples were available, repertoires were characterized only after the peak T cell response.

The germline V gene supplies CDR1 SGHVS and CDR2 FNYEAQ. The junction carries 17 bases between V and J, which are trimmed by 3 bases and 6 bases respectively. The CDR3 holds 15 amino acids from the cysteine to the phenylalanine. Solely the CDR3 DNA is kept, with 45 bases framed from the first base. Interpreted using the paper, the time point label stands for: about 28 days (+/-7) after the second vaccine dose. AZD1222 recipients whose second dose came at about 4 weeks and those whose second dose came at about 12 weeks were combined into one group, since spike-specific TCR depth and breadth did not differ between the two schedules. Vaccinee samples came from UK trials COV001 and COV002, including a single-blind randomized controlled phase 2/3 trial of AZD1222 (ChAdOx1 nCoV-19) in healthy adults. For TCRbeta chain sequencing, PBMC samples from trial participants were taken at day 0 and at day 28 after the second dose.

Concerning this clone itself: The specificity of this receptor is unknown. No much larger clone is present one base from it, and per-base qualities are unavailable.

The CDR3 regions of human TCRbeta chains were analyzed by immunosequencing. On the authors' methods: Repertoire TCRs were checked for matches against a reference library of SARS-CoV-2-specific TCRs that had been generated using the MIRA antigen-specificity platform. Breadth meant the fraction of unique TCRs that were SARS-CoV-2-associated, whereas depth meant the fraction of total T cells that were SARS-CoV-2-associated. Each spike-specific TCR was assigned to its reactive spike region and to a CD4 or CD8 class using the MIRA data. Log10-transformed breadth and depth values were compared by one-way ANOVA with Sidak's multiple comparisons tests. What TCRdb holds here is the immuneACCESS table cut down to in-frame rearrangements. Part of the clones is not present; checked against another copy, under half of the missing clones reflect an unresolved V gene, and the others are unexplained. That table is the source of V, J and clone size, and D and trimming were worked out from the DNA. In this sample the table shows some 150,000 clones, 80% to 95% of which occur a single time. The ten largest clonotypes hold 3% to 4% of the sample.

Rearrangement joined TRBV7-6 to TRBJ1-1; a tentative D match to TRBD1 spans 5 bases. The sequence was obtained from an adult who received the AZD1222 COVID-19 vaccine. The input for sequencing was peripheral blood, taken 28 days after the second AZD1222 dose. The DNA is TGTGCCAGCAGCTTCTCATTGGGGGTTGGGGCTGAAGCTTTCTTT. The encoded protein is CASSFSLGVGAEAFF.